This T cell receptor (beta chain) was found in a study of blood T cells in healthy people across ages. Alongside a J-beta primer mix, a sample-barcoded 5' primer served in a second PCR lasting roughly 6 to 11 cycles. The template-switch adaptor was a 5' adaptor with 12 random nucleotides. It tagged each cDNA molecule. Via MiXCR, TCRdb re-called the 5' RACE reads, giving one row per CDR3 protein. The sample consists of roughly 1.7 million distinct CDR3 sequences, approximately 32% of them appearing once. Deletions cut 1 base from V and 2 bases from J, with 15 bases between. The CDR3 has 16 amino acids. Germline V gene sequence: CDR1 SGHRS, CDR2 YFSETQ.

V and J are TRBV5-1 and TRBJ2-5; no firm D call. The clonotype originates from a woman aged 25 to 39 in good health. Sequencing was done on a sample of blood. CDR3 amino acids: CASSLSLQGPQETQYF. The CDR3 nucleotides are TGCGCCAGCAGCTTGAGTTTACAAGGACCTCAAGAGACCCAGTACTTC.